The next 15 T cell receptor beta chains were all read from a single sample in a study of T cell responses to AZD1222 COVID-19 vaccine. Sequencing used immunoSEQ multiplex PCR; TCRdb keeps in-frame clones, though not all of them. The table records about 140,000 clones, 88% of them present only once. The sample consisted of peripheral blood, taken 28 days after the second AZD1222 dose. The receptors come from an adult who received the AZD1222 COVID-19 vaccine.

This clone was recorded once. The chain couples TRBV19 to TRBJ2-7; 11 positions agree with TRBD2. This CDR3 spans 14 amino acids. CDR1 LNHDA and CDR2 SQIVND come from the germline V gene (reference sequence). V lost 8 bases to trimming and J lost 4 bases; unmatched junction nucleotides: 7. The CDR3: CASRPTSGSYEQYF. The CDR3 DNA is TGTGCCAGTCGCCCCACTAGCGGGAGTTACGAGCAGTACTTC.

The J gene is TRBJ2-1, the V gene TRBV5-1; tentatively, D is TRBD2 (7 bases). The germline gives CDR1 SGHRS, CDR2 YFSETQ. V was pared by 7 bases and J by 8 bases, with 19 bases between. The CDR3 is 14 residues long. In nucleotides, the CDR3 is TGCGCCAGCCGCATCCTGGGGGGGGCGGATGAGCAGTTCTTC. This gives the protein CASRILGGADEQFF.

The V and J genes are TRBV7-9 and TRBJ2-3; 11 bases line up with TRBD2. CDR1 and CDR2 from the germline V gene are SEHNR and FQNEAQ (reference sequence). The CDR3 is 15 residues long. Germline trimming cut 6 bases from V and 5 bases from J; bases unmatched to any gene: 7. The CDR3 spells CASRLLAGGRDTQYF. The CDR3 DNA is TGTGCCAGCAGACTCCTAGCGGGAGGCAGAGATACGCAGTATTTT.

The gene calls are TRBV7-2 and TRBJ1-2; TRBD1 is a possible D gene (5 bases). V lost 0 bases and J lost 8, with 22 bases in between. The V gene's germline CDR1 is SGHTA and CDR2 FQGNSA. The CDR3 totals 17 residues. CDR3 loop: CASSLAPGGGEGGGYTF. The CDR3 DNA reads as TGTGCCAGCAGCTTAGCCCCTGGGGGAGGGGAAGGAGGAGGCTACACCTTC. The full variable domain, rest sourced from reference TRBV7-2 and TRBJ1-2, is GAGVSQSPSNKVTEKGKDVELRCDPISGHTALYWYRQSLGQGLEFLIYFQGNSAPDKSGLPSDRFSAERTGGSVSTLTIQRTQQEDSAVYLCASSLAPGGGEGGGYTFGSGTRLTVV.

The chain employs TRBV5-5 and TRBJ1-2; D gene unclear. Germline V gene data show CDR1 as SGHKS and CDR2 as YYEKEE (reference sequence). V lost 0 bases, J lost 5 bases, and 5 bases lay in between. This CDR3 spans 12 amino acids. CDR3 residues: CASSLAEYGYTF. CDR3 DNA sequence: TGTGCCAGCAGCTTGGCGGAGTATGGCTACACCTTC.

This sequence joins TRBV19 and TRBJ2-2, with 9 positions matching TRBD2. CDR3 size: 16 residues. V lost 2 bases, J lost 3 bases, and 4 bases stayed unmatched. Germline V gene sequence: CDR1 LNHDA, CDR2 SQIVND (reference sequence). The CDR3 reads CASSIRGTSYTGELFF. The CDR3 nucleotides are TGTGCCAGTAGTATAAGGGGGACTAGCTACACCGGGGAGCTGTTTTTT.

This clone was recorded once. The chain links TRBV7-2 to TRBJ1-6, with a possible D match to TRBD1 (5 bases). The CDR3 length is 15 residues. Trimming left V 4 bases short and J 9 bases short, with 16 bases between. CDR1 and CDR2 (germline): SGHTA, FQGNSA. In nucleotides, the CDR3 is TGTGCCAGCAGCTCCACTAGGGGTTCTTTTTCACCCCTCCACTTT. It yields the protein CASSSTRGSFSPLHF.

The CDR3 region has the DNA TGTGCCAGCAGTGATGACATAAGAGCTTTCTTT. It translates to CASSDDIRAFF. V and J are TRBV12-3 or TRBV12-4 and TRBJ1-1, with unresolved D. The CDR3 contains 11 residues. V lost 5 bases and J lost 10, with 11 bases in between.

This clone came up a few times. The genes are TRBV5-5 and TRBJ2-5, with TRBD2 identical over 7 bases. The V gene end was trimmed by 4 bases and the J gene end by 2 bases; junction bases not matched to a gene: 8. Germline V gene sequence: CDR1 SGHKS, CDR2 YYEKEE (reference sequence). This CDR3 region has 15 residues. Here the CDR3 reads CASSIRTRTQETQYF. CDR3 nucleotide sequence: TGTGCCAGCAGCATTCGGACTAGGACACAAGAGACCCAGTACTTC.

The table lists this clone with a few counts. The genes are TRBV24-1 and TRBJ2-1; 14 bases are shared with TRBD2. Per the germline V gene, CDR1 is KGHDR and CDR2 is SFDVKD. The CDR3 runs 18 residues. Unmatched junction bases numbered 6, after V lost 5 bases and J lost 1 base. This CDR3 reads CATSGGTSGRRSYNEQFF. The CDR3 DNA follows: TGTGCCACCAGTGGCGGGACTAGCGGGAGAAGATCCTACAATGAGCAGTTCTTC.

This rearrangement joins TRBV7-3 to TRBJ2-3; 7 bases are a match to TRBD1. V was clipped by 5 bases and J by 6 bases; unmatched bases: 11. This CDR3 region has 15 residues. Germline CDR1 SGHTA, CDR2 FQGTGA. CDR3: CASSDQGQPLDTQYF. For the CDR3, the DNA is TGTGCCAGCAGCGACCAGGGACAGCCCTTGGATACGCAGTATTTT.

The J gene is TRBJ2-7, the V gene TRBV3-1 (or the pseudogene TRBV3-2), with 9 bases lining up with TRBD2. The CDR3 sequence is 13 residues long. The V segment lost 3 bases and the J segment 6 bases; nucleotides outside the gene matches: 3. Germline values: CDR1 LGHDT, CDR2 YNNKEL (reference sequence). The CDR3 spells CASSQREGSEQYF. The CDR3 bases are TGTGCCAGCAGCCAGCGGGAGGGTAGCGAGCAGTACTTC.

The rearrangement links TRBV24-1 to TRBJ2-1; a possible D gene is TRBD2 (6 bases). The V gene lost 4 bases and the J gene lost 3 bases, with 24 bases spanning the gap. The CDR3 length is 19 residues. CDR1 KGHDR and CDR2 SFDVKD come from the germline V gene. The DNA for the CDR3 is TGTGCCACCAGTGAATCGAACAGCGGGCCATTCTTTCTCTACAATGAGCAGTTCTTC. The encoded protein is CATSESNSGPFFLYNEQFF.

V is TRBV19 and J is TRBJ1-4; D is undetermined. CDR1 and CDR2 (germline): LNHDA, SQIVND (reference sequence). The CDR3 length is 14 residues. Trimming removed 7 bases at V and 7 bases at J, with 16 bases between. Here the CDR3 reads CASTEALYGEKLFF. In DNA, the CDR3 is TGTGCCAGTACCGAGGCGCTGTACGGTGAAAAACTGTTTTTT.

In DNA form, the CDR3 reads TGTGCCAGTCAGAAGGGGGTCTCGCAGTTCTTC. Its translation: CASQKGVSQFF. The chain is built from TRBV19 and TRBJ2-1, with D perhaps TRBD1 (6 bases). Germline loops: CDR1 LNHDA, CDR2 SQIVND (reference sequence). The CDR3 is 11 amino acids. Trimming left V 8 bases short and J 12 bases short, with 14 bases between.